The 3 T cell receptor beta chains given below trace back to one sample, sequenced in a study of CD8+CD57+ T cells in acquired aplastic anemia (dated by TCRdb to the late 2010s). Flow cytometry had shown CD8+CD57+ cell expansion in the patients selected for sequencing. The instrument given in TCRdb is Illumina HiSeq 2000. Genomic DNA was used as template for profiling of TCR beta VDJ combinations and CDR3 sequences. The public sequencing data were trimmed at Q25 with fastp and processed into clonotypes with MiXCR by TCRdb, which kept only in-frame beta chains. Each CDR3 protein appears once, grouped with its most common genes and DNA. The sample contains about 180,000 distinct CDR3 sequences, approximately 48% of them found a single time. The ten biggest clones cover over 10% of the sample. Sequencing input: sorted CD4+, CD8+, or CD8+CD57+ T cells (not recorded which) from PBMCs. These receptors all come from a human donor with aplastic anemia.

Many counts were recorded for this clonotype. J is TRBJ2-3 and V is TRBV20-1, with no clear D. CDR3 length: 12 amino acids. V gave up 0 bases and J gave up 3 bases, with 4 bases separating them. Germline lookup yields CDR1 DFQATT and CDR2 SNEGSKA (reference sequence). The CDR3 reads CSARDLTDTQYF. As DNA, the CDR3 is TGCAGTGCTAGAGATCTTACAGATACGCAGTATTTT.

This clonotype was seen ten or more times. The chain combines TRBV6-1 with TRBJ2-7; D is perhaps TRBD1 (6 bases). The CDR3 loop spans 14 amino acids. The germline CDR1 and CDR2 sequences are MNHNS and SASEGT. With 6 bases removed from V and 1 base from J, the gap between germline ends came to 13 bases. The CDR3 nucleotides are TGTGCCAGCAGAAGAGGACAGCCATCCTACGAGCAGTACTTC. This codes for CASRRGQPSYEQYF.

This clonotype was seen at least ten times. The chain has TRBV2 and TRBJ2-3; tentatively, D is TRBD2 (6 bases). The CDR3 totals 14 residues. Trimming left V 3 bases short and J 5 bases short, with 12 bases between. The germline gives CDR1 SNHLY, CDR2 FYNNEI. The CDR3 loop reads CASSDRLGIDTQYF. The CDR3 nucleotides read TGTGCCAGCAGTGACAGACTAGGGATAGATACGCAGTATTTT.